A selection of T cell receptor beta chains follows, all from one sample in a study of blood T cell repertoires in COVID-19. Only in-frame clones appear in the TCRdb table, and some are missing; sequencing was by immunoSEQ multiplex PCR. The table lists some 300,000 clones, approximately 86% of them singletons. Specimen: peripheral blood. The receptors shown here come from a woman in her seventies with COVID-19, enrolled during active disease. The CDR3 runs from the conserved cysteine through the conserved F or W. Not all rows give a size; the values are once, few, many and, for expanded clones, a class.

TRBJ2-5	NA	TRBV5-5	CASRRGGAGEETQYF
TRBJ1-1	NA	TRBV7-6	CASSLAPGNTEAFF
TRBJ2-5	few	TRBV24-1	CATSDPRDQETQYF
TRBJ1-1	NA	TRBV30	CASLQGYTEAFF
TRBJ2-1	NA	TRBV10-3	CAISDLTSGGSYNEQFF
TRBJ2-1	NA	TRBV30	CAWSPGLLIQEQFF
TRBJ1-2	NA	TRBV19	CASSFTGDYTF
TRBJ2-7	NA	TRBV5-6	CASSSQGVYEQYF
TRBJ2-3	NA	TRBV19	CASSPSRQGDTDTQYF
TRBJ2-1	NA	TRBV30	CAWSWAGAENEQFF
TRBJ1-2	NA	TRBV12-3/TRBV12-4	CASSFGRQGSYTF
TRBJ1-6	few	TRBV28	CASSPTGVYSPLHF
TRBJ2-3	once	TRBV6-5	CASSSPGQKEYF
TRBJ2-2	NA	TRBV7-2	CASSLNRGPTGGELFF
TRBJ2-7	NA	TRBV7-2	CASSPLRISYEQYF
TRBJ1-2	NA	TRBV2	CASRGDRGFVGGYTF
TRBJ2-5	NA	TRBV21-1	CASSKKWGQAKKETQYF
TRBJ2-1	NA	TRBV24-1	CATSAALAGGNEQFF
TRBJ2-1	NA	TRBV6-5	CASSYSGANEQFF
TRBJ2-1	few	TRBV20-1	CSALANEQFF
TRBJ2-2	NA	TRBV12-5	CASGLTIAGGELFF
TRBJ2-7	NA	TRBV5-1	CASSQTGAAHEQYF
TRBJ1-2	NA	TRBV5-1	CASSLTTDGYTF
TRBJ1-6	NA	TRBV6-5	CASTPGQGTSPLHF
TRBJ2-5	NA	TRBV3-1/TRBV3-2	CASSQDPPGGQYF
TRBJ2-7	NA	TRBV5-8	CASSFGGPNYEQYF
TRBJ1-4	NA	TRBV4-1	CASSQAGTGYEKLFF
TRBJ1-1	NA	TRBV28	CASSLLVGRAGTEAFF
TRBJ1-3	NA	TRBV4-1	CASSRGVGQGVGNTIYF
TRBJ1-1	once	TRBV19	CASSKERGTEAFF
TRBJ2-5	NA	TRBV9	CASSPRGQGVRETQYF
TRBJ1-3	NA	TRBV6-5	CASSRDRNSGNTIYF
TRBJ2-7	NA	TRBV6-5	CASSTRGGAREQYF
TRBJ2-7	NA	TRBV7-7	CASSLGDEQYF
TRBJ2-3	once	TRBV4-3	CASSQEARSGGSADTQYF
TRBJ2-5	NA	TRBV14	CASSFAGTVPQETQYF
TRBJ1-2	once	TRBV12-3/TRBV12-4	CASSWTGVDGYTF
TRBJ1-2	NA	TRBV6-1	CASSDPGAEGYTF
TRBJ1-1	NA	TRBV30	CAWSKPGQRTEAFF
TRBJ2-4	NA	TRBV10-3	CAISEGRILAKNIQYF
TRBJ1-4	NA	TRBV29-1	CSVEDLAGGNEKLFF
TRBJ1-4	once	TRBV5-1	CASSLAGTGGEKLFF
TRBJ1-4	NA	TRBV30	CAWKTRGREKLFF
TRBJ2-5	NA	TRBV2	CASSETGGLETQYF
TRBJ2-4	NA	TRBV28	CASSTTGHIQYF
TRBJ2-7	once	TRBV18	CASSPRRDYEQYF
TRBJ2-1	NA	TRBV6-2/TRBV6-3	CASGRRRDYYNEQFF
TRBJ2-1	NA	TRBV25-1	CASSARFEQFF
TRBJ1-3	NA	TRBV7-2	CASSLDKTGNTIYF
TRBJ1-3	NA	TRBV6-1	CASSELALSGNTIYF